This passage covers 5 T cell receptor beta chains from one sample sequenced in a study of T cells in narcolepsy. Profiled with immunoSEQ multiplex PCR; TCRdb holds only in-frame clones, not every one. Of some 32,000 clones in the sample, 78% were seen once. The sample comprised CD45RA- memory CD4+ T cells from PBMCs. The receptor set was obtained from a human donor with narcolepsy.

The V gene is TRBV30, the J gene TRBJ2-7; D might be TRBD1 (6 bases). Per the germline V gene, CDR1 is GTSNPN and CDR2 is SVGIG (reference sequence). V lost 2 bases and J lost 2, with 10 bases in between. The CDR3 covers 13 residues. The CDR3 protein is CAWSLAGAYEQYF. CDR3 coding DNA: TGTGCCTGGAGTCTCGCAGGGGCCTACGAGCAGTACTTC.

This clone turned up a few times. The chain employs TRBV11-2 and TRBJ2-7, with D possibly being TRBD1 (5 bases). Germline values: CDR1 SGHAT, CDR2 FQNNGV. Deletions cut 2 bases from V and 4 bases from J, with 15 bases between. The CDR3 contains 15 residues. CDR3 sequence: CASSLNGQGRYEQYF. CDR3 in DNA: TGTGCCAGCAGCTTAAATGGGCAGGGAAGGTACGAGCAGTACTTC.

The chain joins TRBV6-1 to TRBJ2-7, with a possible D match to TRBD1 (6 bases). Germline V CDR1 and CDR2: MNHNS, SASEGT. The CDR3 consists of 13 residues. The V end lost 2 bases, the J end lost 5 bases, and 10 bases lay between the germline ends. The CDR3 DNA is TGTGCCAGCAGTGAATGGGGGCAGGACGAGCAGTACTTC. It translates to CASSEWGQDEQYF.

This chain connects TRBV6-1 to TRBJ1-2, with D hard to call. Germline V gives CDR1 MNHNS, CDR2 SASEGT. Between the trimmed V and J ends, which lost 5 bases and 4 bases, there was a span of 8 bases. CDR3 size: 12 residues. In DNA, the CDR3 is TGTGCCAGCAGTCAAGACGGCTATGGCTACACCTTC. Protein sequence: CASSQDGYGYTF.

The table lists this clone with a few counts. The rearrangement joins TRBV12-5 to TRBJ1-1, with a possible D match to TRBD1 (6 bases). The CDR3 length is 14 residues. V dropped 1 base and J dropped 1 base, with 7 bases sitting between them. Germline V lookup: CDR1 LGHNT, CDR2 FRNRAP. As DNA, the CDR3 is TGTGCTAGTGGTTTGGGGACAGCGAACACTGAAGCTTTCTTT. It specifies CASGLGTANTEAFF. The variable domain in full, completed from reference TRBV12-5 and TRBJ1-1, reads DARVTQTPRHKVTEMGQEVTMRCQPILGHNTVFWYRQTMMQGLELLAYFRNRAPLDDSGMPKDRFSAEMPDATLATLKIQPSEPRDSAVYFCASGLGTANTEAFFGQGTRLTVV.